The 14 T cell receptor beta chains presented below share a single source sample, sequenced in a study of human T cells and chemical hapten exposure (dated by TCRdb to about 2021). Library preparation was by RACE. TCRdb records NextSeq 500 as the sequencer. Using fastp trimming at Q25 and MiXCR clonotype assembly, TCRdb reanalyzed the public sequencing data and kept in-frame beta chains. Rows merge per CDR3 protein into single entries with the most common DNA and genes. Across this sample there are about 180,000 distinct CDR3 sequences, with roughly 30% seen only once. The ten largest clones represent about 2.8% of the sample. According to the study, the label for this sample's time point signals: pre-sensitization, week 0. In the paper's terms, the treatment or condition label means: therapeutic diphenylcyclopropenone sensitization with weekly scalp DPC. The source material was whole blood, sampled in connection with sensitization to the hapten diphenylcyclopropenone (DPC). The source is a woman in her twenties or thirties with alopecia areata. Some clones in this sample may be carry-over from other donors' samples.

This chain joins TRBV20-1 and TRBJ2-5, with 9 bases aligning to TRBD2. The CDR3 is made up of 17 amino acids. J lost 0 bases, V lost 0 bases, and 8 bases had no gene match. The germline V gene encodes CDR1 DFQATT and CDR2 SNEGSKA (reference sequence). Here the CDR3 reads CSARDPAGGGYQETQYF. The CDR3 nucleotides read TGCAGTGCTAGAGATCCTGCGGGAGGGGGGTACCAAGAGACCCAGTACTTC.

The table lists this clonotype with a few counts. V usage is TRBV10-3 and J usage is TRBJ2-3; D is unresolved. Germline CDR1 is ENHRY and CDR2 is SYGVKD. V lost 0 bases to trimming and J lost 3 bases, with 13 bases between them. This CDR3 spans 16 amino acids. DNA for the CDR3: TGTGCCATCAGTGAGTCGAAAACGGGCGGTACAGATACGCAGTATTTT. Its protein is CAISESKTGGTDTQYF.

The chain links TRBV7-2 to TRBJ2-3; D is unresolved. The germline V gene encodes CDR1 SGHTA and CDR2 FQGNSA. CDR3 length equals 12 residues. Trimming removed 5 bases from V and 5 bases from J, with 8 bases in between. CDR3 sequence (DNA): TGTGCCAGCAGCCCTACCTTAGATACGCAGTATTTT. This gives the protein CASSPTLDTQYF.

This clonotype was observed a handful of times. The chain has TRBV3-1 and TRBJ2-2, with D perhaps matching TRBD2 (5 bases). CDR1 is LGHDT, CDR2 YNNKEL, per germline (reference sequence). V was trimmed by 1 base and J by 8 bases, leaving 8 bases between them. This CDR3 has 13 residues. CDR3 sequence (DNA): TGTGCCAGCAGCCAAGGAGGGCAAGGGGAGCTGTTTTTT. Protein: CASSQGGQGELFF.

This clonotype was counted a few times. This chain links TRBV2 with TRBJ1-6; D is uncertain. Germline V gene lookup returns CDR1 SNHLY and CDR2 FYNNEI. V was shortened by 6 bases and J by 6 bases, with 9 bases between the two germline ends. This CDR3 comprises 13 residues. CDR3 DNA: TGTGCCAGCAGGGTGGTTTTTAATTCACCCCTCCACTTT. Protein: CASRVVFNSPLHF.

The chain is built from TRBV11-1 and TRBJ2-1; D might be TRBD2 (6 bases). V dropped 5 bases and J dropped 6 bases, with 20 bases sitting between them. The CDR3 runs 16 residues. CDR1 is SGHAT and CDR2 is FQDESV in the germline V gene (reference sequence). CDR3 bases: TGTGCCAGCAGCCTTCCGGGGGAATTCTCAACCAATGAGCAGTTCTTC. It translates to CASSLPGEFSTNEQFF.

This clonotype was seen only a few times. The chain combines TRBV27 with TRBJ2-1; 9 nucleotides line up with TRBD1. Per the germline V gene, CDR1 is MNHEY and CDR2 is SMNVEV (reference sequence). The CDR3 has 17 residues. With 5 bases clipped from V and 10 bases from J, the junction kept 18 bases outside the gene matches. CDR3 in amino acids: CASSPGTGIENVREQFF. The CDR3 coding sequence is TGTGCCAGCAGTCCCGGGACAGGGATCGAAAATGTACGGGAGCAGTTCTTC.

Many counts were recorded for this clonotype. The chain couples TRBV29-1 to TRBJ2-1, with 7 positions matching TRBD2. Germline CDR1 and CDR2: SQVTM and ANQGSEA. The CDR3 is 13 amino acids. V dropped 6 bases and J dropped 7; count of bases not matched to a gene: 9. DNA of the CDR3: TGCAGCGTGGGGCCGGGGGGATGGAATGAGCAGTTCTTC. Encoded protein: CSVGPGGWNEQFF.

The rearrangement joins TRBV7-2 to TRBJ2-5; tentatively, D is TRBD2 (6 bases). The CDR3 contains 14 residues. V gave up 3 bases and J gave up 5 bases, with 13 bases separating them. The V gene's germline CDR1 is SGHTA and CDR2 FQGNSA. The chain's CDR3 is CASSLEGLGETQYF. The CDR3 DNA follows: TGTGCCAGCAGCTTGGAGGGGCTGGGGGAGACCCAGTACTTC.

The genes are TRBV5-7 and TRBJ2-7; a weak D match, TRBD2 (5 bases). TRBV5-7 is recorded as an ORF, its role being uncertain. The CDR3 loop spans 14 amino acids. Trimming took off 0 bases at V and 2 bases at J, with 9 bases between the two ends. In DNA, the CDR3 is TGTGCCAGCAGCTTGGAGCGGCCTCCCTACGAGCAGTACTTC. Amino acids: CASSLERPPYEQYF.

A few counts support this clonotype. The V and J genes are TRBV2 and TRBJ2-2; 10 nucleotides align to TRBD1. Trimming at V came to 6 bases and at J to 4 bases, leaving 2 bases not matched to a gene. Germline assignment: CDR1 SNHLY and CDR2 FYNNEI. The CDR3 loop spans 14 amino acids. The CDR3: CASRGTGVTGELFF. In DNA, the CDR3 is TGTGCCAGCAGGGGGACAGGGGTCACCGGGGAGCTGTTTTTT. Filled out from reference TRBV2 and TRBJ2-2, the complete variable domain reads EPEVTQTPSHQVTQMGQEVILRCVPISNHLYFYWYRQILGQKVEFLVSFYNNEISEKSEIFDDQFSVERPDGSNFTLKIRSTKLEDSAMYFCASRGTGVTGELFFGEGSRLTVL.

J is TRBJ1-3 and V is TRBV3-1, with D hard to call. V was clipped by 1 base and J by 0 bases, with 4 bases between them. CDR3 length equals 14 residues. From germline, CDR1 is LGHDT and CDR2 YNNKEL (reference sequence). CDR3 nucleotide sequence: TGTGCCAGCAGCCAAGTCAACTCTGGAAACACCATATATTTT. It translates to CASSQVNSGNTIYF.

This clonotype was recorded at least ten times. This chain uses TRBV29-1 with TRBJ2-1, with 11 bases identical to TRBD2. V was pared by 4 bases and J by 9 bases, with 11 bases of the junction left unmatched. Germline V gives CDR1 SQVTM, CDR2 ANQGSEA. This CDR3 region has 15 residues. The CDR3 DNA is TGCAGCGTTGTATTTAGCGGGGGGGCCTCCGCTGAGCAGTTCTTC. Amino acid sequence: CSVVFSGGASAEQFF.

The chain is built from TRBV5-1 and TRBJ2-5; TRBD2 aligns across 7 bases. The junction had 8 bases not matched to a gene; V was cut back by 4 bases and J by 2 bases. The CDR3 loop spans 15 amino acids. Germline assignment: CDR1 SGHRS and CDR2 YFSETQ. CDR3 in DNA: TGCGCCAGCAGCCTGGGGCTAGCGGTACAAGAGACCCAGTACTTC. Amino acid sequence: CASSLGLAVQETQYF.